Each of the 20 T cell receptor beta chains below was sequenced from the same sample in a study of T cell responses to AZD1222 COVID-19 vaccine (dated by TCRdb to the early 2020s). The library relied on the immunoSEQ multiplex PCR assay. What TCRdb holds here is the immuneACCESS table cut down to in-frame rearrangements. Part of the clones is not present; checked against another copy, under half of the missing clones reflect an unresolved V gene, and the others are unexplained. This sample is represented by 57,000 or so clones; 81% of them were singletons. The biggest ten clones account for 26% of the sample. Reading the label with the study, this specimen's time point is: about 28 days (+/-7) after the second vaccine dose. The sequencing used peripheral blood, collected 28 days after the second AZD1222 dose. Every receptor here comes from an adult who received the AZD1222 COVID-19 vaccine.

The rearrangement uses TRBV28 and TRBJ2-7; possible D gene TRBD1, 5 bases. CDR1 and CDR2 from the germline V gene are MDHEN and SYDVKM. This CDR3 spans 15 amino acids. Deletions cut 2 bases from V and 2 bases from J, with 13 bases between. CDR3 bases: TGTGCCAGCAGTTTACCTCCAGGGATCCCCTACGAGCAGTACTTC. This translates into CASSLPPGIPYEQYF.

This sequence joins TRBV5-4 and TRBJ2-1, with 11 positions matching TRBD2. Germline V gene sequence: CDR1 SGHNT, CDR2 YYREEE (reference sequence). Trimming cost V 4 bases and J 5 bases; bases outside gene matches: 5. The CDR3 totals 15 residues. As DNA, the CDR3 is TGTGCCAGCAGCCTAGCGGGAGGCCCACACAATGAGCAGTTCTTC. Protein: CASSLAGGPHNEQFF.

This clone was seen only once. The chain has TRBV19 and TRBJ1-2; D is uncertain. The V end lost 4 bases, the J end lost 2 bases, and 11 bases lay between the germline ends. CDR1 is LNHDA and CDR2 is SQIVND in the germline V gene (reference sequence). The CDR3 sequence is 14 residues long. CDR3 sequence reads: CASSKGLSNYGYTF. The CDR3 DNA sequence: TGTGCCAGTAGTAAAGGACTGAGCAACTATGGCTACACCTTC.

This chain links TRBV6-5 with TRBJ2-1; 11 bases are shared with TRBD2. Germline CDR1 is MNHEY and CDR2 is SVGAGI. The CDR3 is 13 residues long. J gave up 10 bases and V 7 bases, and 6 bases lay outside the gene matches. The CDR3 reads CASNPLAGGEQFF. CDR3 in DNA: TGTGCCAGCAACCCCTTAGCGGGAGGGGAGCAGTTCTTC.

The CDR3 DNA sequence: TGTGCCAGCAGGAAGATTACAGGGAGAAAACTGTTTTTT. Its protein product is CASRKITGRKLFF. The rearrangement uses TRBV28 and TRBJ1-4, with a tentative D call TRBD1 (6 bases). In germline, CDR1 is MDHEN, CDR2 SYDVKM. The CDR3 length is 13 residues. The V gene lost 6 bases and the J gene lost 10 bases, with 15 bases spanning the gap.

The rearrangement joins TRBV19 to TRBJ2-6; D gene ambiguous. This CDR3 is 13 amino acids long. The germline V gene has CDR1 LNHDA and CDR2 SQIVND (reference sequence). V gave up 4 bases and J gave up 2 bases, with 3 bases separating them. The CDR3 sequence is CASSNAGANVLTF. The CDR3 DNA follows: TGTGCCAGTAGTAATGCTGGGGCCAACGTCCTGACTTTC.

This chain uses TRBV7-9 with TRBJ1-2; D remains ambiguous. V was clipped by 3 bases and J by 4 bases, with 12 bases between them. Germline CDR1 reads SEHNR; CDR2 reads FQNEAQ (reference sequence). CDR3 length: 14 amino acids. CDR3 residues: CASSFGRPPYGYTF. In nucleotides, the CDR3 is TGTGCCAGCAGCTTCGGACGGCCTCCCTATGGCTACACCTTC.

This chain joins TRBV18 and TRBJ2-2; D could derive from TRBD1 or TRBD2 (6 bases each). Trimming left V 6 bases short and J 0 bases short, with 26 bases between. The CDR3 has 20 residues. Germline CDR1 reads KGHSH; CDR2 reads LQKENI. Here the CDR3 DNA reads TGTGCCAGCTCCCCGATCCCCCTACAGGGAGGATTCGCGAACACCGGGGAGCTGTTTTTT. This sequence encodes CASSPIPLQGGFANTGELFF.

This clone has more than one count but fewer than ten. This rearrangement joins TRBV6-5 to TRBJ1-1; a possible D gene is TRBD1 (6 bases). The CDR3 is 15 amino acids. Trimming took off 8 bases at V and 5 bases at J, with 21 bases between the two ends. CDR1 and CDR2 from the germline V gene are MNHEY and SVGAGI. DNA for the CDR3: TGTGCCAGCCTTTCCAGGGGCGGCTATCATACTGAAGCTTTCTTT. Translated, it gives CASLSRGGYHTEAFF.

This clone showed up just a few times. The V call is TRBV28, the J call TRBJ1-4; D ambiguous. V was cut by 7 bases and J by 8 bases, with 8 bases left in between. CDR1 MDHEN and CDR2 SYDVKM come from the germline V gene. The CDR3 loop spans 11 amino acids. This chain's CDR3 is CASISGEKLFF. The DNA of the CDR3 is TGTGCCAGCATCTCCGGGGAAAAACTGTTTTTT.

The genes are TRBV2 and TRBJ1-5, with D hard to call. The V end was cut by 6 bases, the J end by 0 bases, with 9 bases between. Germline V gene sequence: CDR1 SNHLY, CDR2 FYNNEI. The CDR3 spans 14 residues. DNA of the CDR3: TGTGCCAGCAGCGCAGACCTTAGCAATCAGCCCCAGCATTTT. Protein: CASSADLSNQPQHF.

This clone was seen more than once but under ten times. This chain links TRBV6-2 or TRBV6-3 with TRBJ2-5, with D possibly TRBD1 on 5 matching bases. Between the trimmed V and J ends, which lost 2 bases and 2 bases, there was a span of 15 bases. Germline CDR1 MNHEY, CDR2 SVGEGT. CDR3 length equals 16 residues. The DNA for the CDR3 is TGTGCCAGCAGTTACCTTATAGGACAAGGGCAAGAGACCCAGTACTTC. It specifies CASSYLIGQGQETQYF.

The CDR3 DNA sequence: TGTGCCAGCAGCGGGAAAAACGGGAACACCGGGGAGCTGTTTTTT. Amino acid sequence: CASSGKNGNTGELFF. The genes are TRBV9 and TRBJ2-2; D is undetermined. V was shortened by 3 bases and J by 1 base, with 10 bases between the two germline ends. The CDR3 extends over 15 amino acids. Germline V gene data show CDR1 as SGDLS and CDR2 as YYNGEE.

V gene TRBV4-1 combines with J gene TRBJ1-3, with D maybe TRBD1 (6 bases). The length of the CDR3 is 15 residues. CDR1 is MGHRA and CDR2 is YSYEKL in the germline V gene. V dropped 1 base and J dropped 7 bases, with 14 bases sitting between them. CDR3 residues: CASSQGLGGANTIYF. CDR3 sequence (DNA): TGCGCCAGCAGCCAAGGCCTAGGGGGTGCCAACACCATATATTTT.

This chain joins TRBV12-3 or TRBV12-4 and TRBJ2-1; the D is unclear. Between the trimmed V and J ends, which lost 5 bases and 9 bases, there was a span of 8 bases. This CDR3 comprises 11 residues. CDR3 nucleotide sequence: TGTGCCAGCAGTCTCGTGGGTGAGCAGTTCTTC. Translation: CASSLVGEQFF.

This clone has a single count. This sequence joins TRBV24-1 and TRBJ1-5; 8 bases align to TRBD1. CDR3 length: 17 residues. V trimming: 5 bases; J trimming: 4 bases; junction bases outside the gene matches: 12. The germline CDR1 and CDR2 sequences are KGHDR and SFDVKD. CDR3 in amino acids: CATSAPGQGGSNQPQHF. Here the CDR3 DNA reads TGTGCCACCAGTGCCCCCGGACAGGGAGGAAGTAATCAGCCCCAGCATTTT.

This clone appeared a single time. The chain links TRBV5-4 to TRBJ2-1, with 8 nucleotides matching TRBD2. The germline V gene encodes CDR1 SGHNT and CDR2 YYREEE (reference sequence). V lost 0 bases, J lost 11 bases, and 7 bases stayed unmatched. The length of the CDR3 is 14 residues. The chain's CDR3 is CASSLDGGGRQQFF. The CDR3 DNA follows: TGTGCCAGCAGCTTGGATGGGGGCGGGAGGCAGCAGTTCTTC.

The chain carries TRBV7-7 and TRBJ2-7; D gene uncertain. V lost 1 base and J 3 bases, leaving 10 bases between the germline ends. Germline V gives CDR1 SSHAT, CDR2 FNYEAQ (reference sequence). This CDR3 spans 14 amino acids. The CDR3 region has the DNA TGTGCCAGCAGCTTAGAGTGGGGTAACTACGAGCAGTACTTC. It is translated as CASSLEWGNYEQYF. The full variable domain, in which reference TRBV7-7 and TRBJ2-7 provide the parts outside the CDR3, is GAGVSQSPRYKVTKRGQDVTLRCDPISSHATLYWYQQALGQGPEFLTYFNYEAQPDKSGLPSDRFSAERPEGSISTLTIQRTEQRDSAMYRCASSLEWGNYEQYFGPGTRLTVT.

V and J are TRBV19 and TRBJ1-5; tentative D call: TRBD1 (5 bases). Trimming shortened V by 3 bases and J by 2 bases, and 11 bases separated the two germline ends. The CDR3 extends over 15 amino acids. Per the germline V gene, CDR1 is LNHDA and CDR2 is SQIVND (reference sequence). The CDR3 DNA reads TGTGCCAGTAGTATTAAAGGGGACGGCAATCAGCCCCAGCATTTT. Amino acids: CASSIKGDGNQPQHF.

The gene calls are TRBV28 and TRBJ2-7, with 8 bases matching TRBD2. CDR1 and CDR2 (germline): MDHEN, SYDVKM. Trimming at V came to 5 bases and at J to 3 bases, leaving 12 bases not matched to a gene. The CDR3 consists of 16 residues. CDR3 sequence reads: CASSLPGPSGFYEQYF. The CDR3 nucleotides read TGTGCCAGCAGTCTCCCCGGTCCTAGCGGGTTCTACGAGCAGTACTTC. The variable domain in full, completed from reference TRBV28 and TRBJ2-7, reads DVKVTQSSRYLVKRTGEKVFLECVQDMDHENMFWYRQDPGLGLRLIYFSYDVKMKEKGDIPEGYSVSREKKERFSLILESASTNQTSMYLCASSLPGPSGFYEQYFGPGTRLTVT.